The clone carrying this T cell receptor (beta chain) has at least ten counts. Per germline, CDR1 LNHDA and CDR2 SQIVND (reference sequence). CDR3 length: 11 amino acids. V was trimmed by 10 bases and J by 8 bases, leaving 14 bases between them. These data belong to a study of CD8+ T cells in alopecia areata. As for the study in general: Each day, treated patients took oral tofacitinib twice, at 5 to 10 mg per dose.

The treatment was: oral pan-JAK inhibitor, 5-10 mg twice daily. Specimens obtained from alopecia areata patients comprised lesional scalp punch biopsies and peripheral blood. TCR sequencing used cDNA made by reverse transcription of extracted RNA. Assay used: immunoSEQ multiplex PCR; TCRdb lists only in-frame clones, some missing. The repertoire holds over 150,000 clones, with approximately 53% as singletons. The specimen was CD8+ T cells sorted from blood, collected at week 24, from a patient treated with tofacitinib. The chain uses TRBV19 and TRBJ1-2; D might be TRBD1 (6 bases). The source is a human donor with alopecia areata. CDR3 nucleotides: TGTGCCACTAGACAGGCTTCGGGCTACACCTTC. This translates into CATRQASGYTF.